This TCR beta chain emerged from a study of cytomegalovirus exposure and HLA in healthy donors. Findings and caveats of the study: A later analysis linked 15,000 to 20,000 TCR beta sequences to HLA alleles at 0.05 false discovery rate. Some segments of the V type, notably TRBV6-2 and TRBV6-3, were excluded as indistinguishable.

Use of 60 Vbeta and 13 Jbeta primers characterized the PCR. Assay: immunoSEQ multiplex PCR; the TCRdb copy retains only in-frame clones and omits some. Of 180,000 or so clones listed, around 77% were seen once; the top ten hold 3.1%. Turning to this clone: As yet, its antigen is unknown.

Trimming pared 3 bases from V and 0 bases from J, leaving 8 bases between. The CDR3 sequence is 15 residues long. Germline loops: CDR1 MNHEY, CDR2 SMNVEV (reference sequence). V is TRBV27 and J is TRBJ2-2; TRBD2 might be the D (6 bases). Sequenced material: PBMCs. The receptor's source is a female donor in good health and CMV-seronegative. The CDR3 DNA is TGTGCCAGCAGTTTGGGCGGGGCGAACACCGGGGAGCTGTTTTTT. Encoded protein: CASSLGGANTGELFF.